This T cell receptor (beta chain) stems from a study of blood T cell repertoires in COVID-19. Across the whole study: In each case, the material was cDNA or gDNA derived from T cells, B-cell-depleted T cells, or PBMCs.

Germline loops: CDR1 GTSNPN, CDR2 SVGIG (reference sequence). CDR3 length: 16 residues. Trimming took 0 bases from V and 2 from J, leaving 14 bases between them. As processed by the authors: Reference gene primers were amplified, and this amplification served to estimate nucleated cell counts. Measured with immunoSEQ multiplex PCR; TCRdb has only the in-frame clones, and not every one. V, J and clone size were drawn from that table, and D and trimming were deduced from the DNA. The sample holds around 200,000 clones, more than 70% seen once. Seattle patients were enrolled during active infection and followed longitudinally.

The rearrangement joins TRBV30 to TRBJ1-3, with D unresolved. The clonotype comes from a person in their 70s with COVID-19, enrolled during active disease. Source material: peripheral blood. The CDR3 DNA reads TGTGCCTGGAGTGTACCGCGGGGTAGCCCTGGAAACACCATATATTTT. Translating it yields CAWSVPRGSPGNTIYF.